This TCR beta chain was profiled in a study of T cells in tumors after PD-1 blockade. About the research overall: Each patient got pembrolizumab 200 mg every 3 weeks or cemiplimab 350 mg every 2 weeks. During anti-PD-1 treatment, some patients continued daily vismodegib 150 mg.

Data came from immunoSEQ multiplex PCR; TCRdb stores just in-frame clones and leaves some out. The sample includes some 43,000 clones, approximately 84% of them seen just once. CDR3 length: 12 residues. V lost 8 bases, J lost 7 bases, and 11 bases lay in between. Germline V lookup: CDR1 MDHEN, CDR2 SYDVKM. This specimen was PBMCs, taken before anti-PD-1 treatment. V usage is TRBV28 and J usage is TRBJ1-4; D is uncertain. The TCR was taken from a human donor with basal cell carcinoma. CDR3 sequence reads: CASRAFREKLFF. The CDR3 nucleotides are TGTGCCAGCCGGGCTTTTCGTGAAAAACTGTTTTTT.